Shown below are 20 T cell receptor beta chains from a single sample sequenced in a study of blood T cell repertoires in COVID-19. Using immunoSEQ multiplex PCR, the repertoire was profiled, and TCRdb retains in-frame clones only, with some absent. Found here are about 20,000 clones, 89% of them singletons; the top ten hold around 5.5%. Sequences were obtained from peripheral blood. These receptors all stem from a human donor in a cohort sampled during active COVID-19.

The J gene is TRBJ1-6, the V gene TRBV2, with a tentative D call TRBD1 (5 bases). Looked up from germline, CDR1 is SNHLY and CDR2 is FYNNEI. This CDR3 is built from 13 residues. V shed 5 bases and J shed 7 bases, with 9 bases lying between them. As DNA, the CDR3 is TGTGCCAGCAGTAAAGGGGAGAATTCACCCCTCCACTTT. This encodes CASSKGENSPLHF. The complete variable domain, with remaining parts taken from reference TRBV2 and TRBJ1-6, reads EPEVTQTPSHQVTQMGQEVILRCVPISNHLYFYWYRQILGQKVEFLVSFYNNEISEKSEIFDDQFSVERPDGSNFTLKIRSTKLEDSAMYFCASSKGENSPLHFGNGTRLTVT.

The chain has TRBV7-9 and TRBJ1-2; D uncertain. Germline assignment: CDR1 SEHNR and CDR2 FQNEAQ (reference sequence). Trimming shortened V by 2 bases and J by 8 bases, and 9 bases separated the two germline ends. The CDR3 is 12 residues long. DNA for the CDR3: TGTGCCAGCAGCTTATCGGGGAACGGCTACACCTTC. It translates to CASSLSGNGYTF.

This chain uses TRBV6-5 with TRBJ2-7; 7 bases fit TRBD1. Trimming at V came to 7 bases and at J to 4 bases, leaving 10 bases not matched to a gene. The CDR3 sequence is 14 residues long. In germline, CDR1 is MNHEY, CDR2 SVGAGI. The CDR3 here is CASIDARGKYEQYF. In DNA form, the CDR3 reads TGTGCCAGCATCGATGCCAGGGGGAAGTACGAGCAGTACTTC.

The V gene is TRBV13, the J gene TRBJ2-3, with TRBD2 matching over 7 bases. This CDR3 has 15 residues. Germline CDR1 is PRHDT and CDR2 is FYEKMQ (reference sequence). The V and J ends lost 4 bases and 1 base, in that order; junction bases with no gene match: 5. CDR3 sequence reads: CASSSTSDRTDTQYF. In DNA form, the CDR3 reads TGTGCCAGCAGCTCTACTAGCGATCGCACAGATACGCAGTATTTT.

The rearrangement joins TRBV12-3 or TRBV12-4 to TRBJ2-1; 7 bases agree with TRBD2. V lost 6 bases and J lost 8; bases outside the gene matches: 4. This CDR3 has 12 amino acids. CDR3 nucleotide sequence: TGTGCCAGCAGCCGGACTAGTGATGAGCAGTTCTTC. Amino acid sequence: CASSRTSDEQFF.

This clone appeared a few times. The chain has TRBV5-6 and TRBJ2-1; 8 bases line up with TRBD1. The CDR3 covers 14 residues. Unmatched junction bases numbered 5, after V lost 6 bases and J lost 3 bases. From germline, CDR1 is SGHDT and CDR2 YYEEEE. The CDR3 nucleotides read TGTGCCAGCACGGGACAGGCGATCTACAATGAGCAGTTCTTC. This translates into CASTGQAIYNEQFF.

In its sample, this clone was seen a few times. The rearrangement links TRBV7-9 to TRBJ1-5; 10 positions match TRBD1. CDR3 length: 14 residues. Germline loops: CDR1 SEHNR, CDR2 FQNEAQ (reference sequence). The trim removed 6 bases at V and 4 bases at J, leaving 3 bases unmatched. CDR3: CASSPGQGNQPQHF. CDR3 bases: TGTGCCAGCAGTCCGGGACAGGGGAATCAGCCCCAGCATTTT.

DNA for the CDR3: TGTGCCTGGAGCATACCCGAACTAGCGGGAGTAACAACCGGGGAGCTGTTTTTT. Amino acid sequence: CAWSIPELAGVTTGELFF. The chain is built from TRBV30 and TRBJ2-2; 11 bases are a match to TRBD2. The J segment lost 5 bases and the V segment lost 3 bases, leaving 14 bases of the junction unmatched. The CDR3 contains 18 residues. Germline lookup yields CDR1 GTSNPN and CDR2 SVGIG (reference sequence).

The rearrangement links TRBV28 to TRBJ2-5; D not resolved. The ends were cut back, 6 bases at V and 0 bases at J, with 8 bases in the middle. Germline V gene data show CDR1 as MDHEN and CDR2 as SYDVKM. The CDR3 has 13 residues. The chain's CDR3 is CASSSLDQETQYF. CDR3 bases: TGTGCCAGCAGCTCACTGGACCAAGAGACCCAGTACTTC.

The J gene is TRBJ1-2, the V gene TRBV7-9; 10 bases are shared with TRBD1. CDR3 size: 19 residues. Germline CDR1 and CDR2: SEHNR and FQNEAQ (reference sequence). V dropped 2 bases and J dropped 5; count of bases not matched to a gene: 17. CDR3 residues: CASSLRRLEGQGKSYGYTF. The CDR3 DNA sequence: TGTGCCAGCAGCTTAAGGCGCCTTGAGGGACAGGGGAAGAGTTATGGCTACACCTTC.

V gene TRBV14 combines with J gene TRBJ1-6; D is uncertain. CDR1 and CDR2 from the germline V gene are SGHDN and FVKESK. V lost 5 bases and J lost 8, with 10 bases in between. This CDR3 has 13 residues. The CDR3 here is CASSVHGDSPLHF. DNA for the CDR3: TGTGCCAGCAGCGTACACGGAGATTCACCCCTCCACTTT.

The J gene is TRBJ1-1, the V gene TRBV19; D may be TRBD1 (5 bases). Germline lookup yields CDR1 LNHDA and CDR2 SQIVND (reference sequence). Trimming took off 6 bases at V and 1 base at J, with 24 bases between the two ends. This CDR3 is 18 amino acids long. The CDR3 nucleotides read TGTGCCAGTAGCTCCCCCGCGGGGGGTTTGGGATGGAACACTGAAGCTTTCTTT. Protein: CASSSPAGGLGWNTEAFF.

This chain links TRBV5-6 with TRBJ2-3; TRBD1 aligns across 8 bases. There are 15 residues in the CDR3. Germline V gives CDR1 SGHDT, CDR2 YYEEEE. With V trimmed by 0 bases and J by 3 bases, 3 bases remained unmatched. This chain's CDR3 is CASSLAQGATDTQYF. The CDR3 bases are TGTGCCAGCAGCTTGGCCCAGGGGGCTACAGATACGCAGTATTTT.

This chain uses TRBV28 with TRBJ1-3; no clear D gene. Germline CDR1 reads MDHEN; CDR2 reads SYDVKM. The V end lost 6 bases, the J end lost 0 bases, and 15 bases lay between the germline ends. The CDR3 length is 16 residues. The CDR3 here is CASSRHLTGSGNTIYF. The CDR3 DNA sequence: TGTGCCAGCAGCCGCCACCTTACCGGCTCTGGAAACACCATATATTTT.

This clone was seen once. The gene calls are TRBV21-1 and TRBJ1-5; the DNA was not compared with TRBD1, the D call given in the table. TRBV21-1 is a listed pseudogene. The CDR3 length is 16 residues. The CDR3 DNA is TGTGCCAGCAGCCCCCGGGACAGGGGGCGTGATCAGCCCCAGCATTTT. Encoded protein: CASSPRDRGRDQPQHF.

This clone was seen a single time. The chain combines TRBV28 with TRBJ2-4; 13 bases are shared with TRBD2. Germline lookup yields CDR1 MDHEN and CDR2 SYDVKM. The CDR3 totals 18 residues. Losses at the gene ends were 4 bases for V and 6 bases for J; bases not matched to a gene: 12. CDR3 loop: CASSSTRTSGRTRNIQYF. CDR3 DNA sequence: TGTGCCAGCAGTTCGACAAGGACTAGCGGGAGAACTCGAAACATTCAGTACTTC.

This chain connects TRBV3-1 (or the pseudogene TRBV3-2) to TRBJ2-3; 9 nucleotides agree with TRBD2. The CDR3 totals 17 residues. The V segment lost 0 bases and the J segment 6 bases; nucleotides outside the gene matches: 10. Germline values: CDR1 LGHDT, CDR2 YNNKEL (reference sequence). The CDR3 loop reads CASSQDSGAGGWDTQYF. CDR3 DNA: TGTGCCAGCAGCCAAGATTCAGGAGCGGGGGGATGGGATACGCAGTATTTT.

The chain carries TRBV4-2 and TRBJ2-1; TRBD2 agrees at 10 bases. The ends lost 3 bases at V and 5 bases at J; junction bases unmatched: 7. The CDR3 has 16 amino acids. Germline V gene data show CDR1 as LGHNA and CDR2 as YNFKEQ. CDR3 bases: TGTGCCAGCAGCCATCCTAGCGGGAGAGCTCACAATGAGCAGTTCTTC. Translated, it gives CASSHPSGRAHNEQFF.

The rearrangement uses TRBV11-2 and TRBJ1-6; maybe TRBD1 (6 bases). The CDR3 contains 13 residues. Trimming shortened V by 5 bases and J by 10 bases, and 12 bases separated the two germline ends. Germline CDR1 SGHAT, CDR2 FQNNGV. In nucleotides, the CDR3 is TGTGCCAGCAGCCCATTGGGGACATCACCCCTCCACTTT. This codes for CASSPLGTSPLHF.

The chain employs TRBV30 and TRBJ1-3; D is undetermined. Germline assignment: CDR1 GTSNPN and CDR2 SVGIG (reference sequence). Trimming cost V 3 bases and J 8 bases, with 11 bases left between them. The CDR3 covers 12 residues. CDR3: CAWSSRRDTIYF. Here the CDR3 DNA reads TGTGCCTGGAGCTCCCGGAGGGACACCATATATTTT.